This T cell receptor beta chain was sequenced for a study of shared clonotypes between healthy human individuals. Concerning this clone itself: The antigen remains undetermined.

Germline V CDR1 and CDR2: KGHSH, LQKENI. Trimming removed 6 bases from V and 7 bases from J; junction bases left unmatched: 12. The CDR3 consists of 15 residues. Notes on the study in general: Represented genetic and exposure-history diversity was restricted by having few donors.

Sequenced by immunoSEQ multiplex PCR; TCRdb stores in-frame clones only, minus some. Here the sample spans about 480,000 clones, approximately 79% being singletons. The sequenced material came from PBMCs. The sequence came from a woman in her thirties or forties in good health. Some clones in this sample may be carry-over from other donors' samples. This chain uses TRBV18 with TRBJ2-1; 7 nucleotides align to TRBD2. The CDR3 loop is CASSLGAGQRNEQFF. The CDR3 nucleotides read TGTGCCAGCTCCCTCGGAGCGGGGCAAAGGAATGAGCAGTTCTTC.